This TCR beta chain came from a study of T-cell reconstitution after alpha-beta-depleted transplantation in children. Germline V lookup: CDR1 SGHVS, CDR2 FNYEAQ. The V end lost 1 base, the J end lost 7 bases, and 10 bases lay between the germline ends. This CDR3 has 13 residues. Preparing the TCRbeta library involved the use of unique molecular identifiers. TCRdb called the PCR reads again in MiXCR, with one record for every CDR3 protein. The table records approximately 640,000 distinct CDR3 sequences, about 15% of them present only once. This receptor was identified in a human donor who donated a stem cell graft to a child with acute myeloid leukemia. This material consisted of PBMCs from the stem cell graft donor, taken from the stem cell graft. V and J are TRBV7-6 and TRBJ1-1, with D possibly being TRBD1 (6 bases). The CDR3, as DNA: TGTGCCAGCAGCTTAGGTCCAGGGGATGAAGCTTTCTTT. Translation gives CASSLGPGDEAFF.